This T cell receptor beta chain was observed in a study of blood T cell repertoires in COVID-19. Study-level background: There were acute and convalescent COVID-19 samples, and they came from the United States, Italy and Spain. T cells, B-cell-depleted T cells, or PBMCs provided the cDNA or gDNA that served as material.

While infection was still active, Seattle patients were enrolled and then followed longitudinally. The CDR3 has 16 residues. V lost 3 bases, J lost 1 base, and 12 bases lay in between. The germline V gene has CDR1 SGHTA and CDR2 FQGNSA. In the authors' workflow: Researchers report that nucleated cell counts were estimated from reference gene primer amplification. Repertoires were generated with immunoSEQ multiplex PCR, while TCRdb's copy carries only in-frame clones and drops some. V, J and clone size were drawn from that table, and D and trimming were deduced from the DNA. The sample includes approximately 180,000 clones, 85% to 90% of them seen just once.

The V gene is TRBV7-2, the J gene TRBJ1-4; D is possibly TRBD1 (6 bases). The receptor was derived from a woman in her 70s with COVID-19, enrolled during active disease. Sequenced input: peripheral blood. As DNA, the CDR3 is TGTGCCAGCAGCTTTAAACCGGACAGAACTAATGAAAAACTGTTTTTT. This gives the protein CASSFKPDRTNEKLFF.